The source of this T cell receptor (beta chain) is a study of T cells in Graves' hyperthyroidism and ophthalmopathy. Amplification targeted TCR beta CDR3 regions from RNA transcripts. With the HTBI primer set, the TCR CDR3 went through a first round of RT-PCR. One entry per CDR3 protein results from TCRdb running MiXCR on the multiplex PCR reads. The data hold 600,000 or so distinct CDR3 sequences, with 14% observed a single time. A few counts support this clonotype. Trimming removed 5 bases at V and 4 bases at J, with 14 bases between. CDR1 is LNHDA, CDR2 SQIVND, per germline (reference sequence). This CDR3 is built from 14 residues.

The gene calls are TRBV19 and TRBJ1-1, with D tentatively TRBD1 (5 bases). The sequence came from a woman aged 18 to 35 with Graves' ophthalmopathy. The sample was blood. CDR3 in DNA: TGTGCCAGTAGTCCCACTCCGGGGCGCACTGAAGCTTTCTTT. This codes for CASSPTPGRTEAFF.